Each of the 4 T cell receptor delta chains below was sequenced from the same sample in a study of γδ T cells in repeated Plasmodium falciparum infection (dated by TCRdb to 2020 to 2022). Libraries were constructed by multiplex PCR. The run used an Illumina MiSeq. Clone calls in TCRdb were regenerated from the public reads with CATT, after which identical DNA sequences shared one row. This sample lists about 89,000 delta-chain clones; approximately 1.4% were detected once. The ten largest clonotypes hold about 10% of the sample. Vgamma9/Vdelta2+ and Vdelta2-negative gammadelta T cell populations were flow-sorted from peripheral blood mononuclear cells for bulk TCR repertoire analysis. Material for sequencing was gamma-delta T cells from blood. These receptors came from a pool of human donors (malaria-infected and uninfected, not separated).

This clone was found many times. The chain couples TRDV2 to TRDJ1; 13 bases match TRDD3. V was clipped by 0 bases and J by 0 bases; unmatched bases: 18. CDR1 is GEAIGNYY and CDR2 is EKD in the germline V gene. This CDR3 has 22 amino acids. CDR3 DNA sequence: TGTGCCTGTGACACCGTGGTTCCGTATGGGACTGGGGGATACGCGGACACCGATAAACTCATCTTT. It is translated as CACDTVVPYGTGGYADTDKLIF.

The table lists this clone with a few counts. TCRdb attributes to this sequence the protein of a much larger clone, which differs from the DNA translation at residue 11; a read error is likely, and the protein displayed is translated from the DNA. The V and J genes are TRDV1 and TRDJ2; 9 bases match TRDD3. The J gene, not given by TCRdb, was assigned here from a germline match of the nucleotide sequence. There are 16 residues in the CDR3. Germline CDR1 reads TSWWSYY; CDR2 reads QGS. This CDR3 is CALKTGGDTLIAQLFF. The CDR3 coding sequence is TGTGCTCTCAAGACGGGTGGGGATACGTTGATAGCACAACTCTTCTTT.

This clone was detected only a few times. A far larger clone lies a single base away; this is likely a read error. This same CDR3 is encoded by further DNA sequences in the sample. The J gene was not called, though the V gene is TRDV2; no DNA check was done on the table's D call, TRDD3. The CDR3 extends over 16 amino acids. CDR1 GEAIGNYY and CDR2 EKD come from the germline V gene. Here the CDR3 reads CACDSMGDQGTDKLIF. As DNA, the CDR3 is TGTGCCTGTGATTCAATGGGGGATCAGGGCACCGATAAACTCATCTTC.

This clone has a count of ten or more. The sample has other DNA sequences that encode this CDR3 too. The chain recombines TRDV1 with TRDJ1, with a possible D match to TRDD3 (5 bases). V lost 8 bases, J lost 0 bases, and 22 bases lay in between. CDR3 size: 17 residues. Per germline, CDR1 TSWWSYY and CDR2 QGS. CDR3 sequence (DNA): TGTGCTCTTTTACCGAGCGGGGGTCCAGAGTACACCGATAAACTCATCTTT. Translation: CALLPSGGPEYTDKLIF.